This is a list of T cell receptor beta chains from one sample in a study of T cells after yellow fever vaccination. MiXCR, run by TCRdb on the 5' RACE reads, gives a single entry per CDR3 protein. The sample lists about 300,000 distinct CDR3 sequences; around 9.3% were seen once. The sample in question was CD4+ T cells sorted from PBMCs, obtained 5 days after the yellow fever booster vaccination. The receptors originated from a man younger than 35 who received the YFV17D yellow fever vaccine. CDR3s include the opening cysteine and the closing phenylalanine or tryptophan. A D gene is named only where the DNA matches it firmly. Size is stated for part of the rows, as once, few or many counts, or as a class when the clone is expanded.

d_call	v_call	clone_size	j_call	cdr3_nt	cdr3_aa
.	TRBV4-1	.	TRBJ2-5	TGCGCCAGCAGCCACGGAGAGACCCAGTACTTC	CASSHGETQYF
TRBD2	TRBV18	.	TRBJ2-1	TGTGCCAACTCACCACGTCGGGCGTTAGCGGGTGAGCAGTTCTTC	CANSPRRALAGEQFF
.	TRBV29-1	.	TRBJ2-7	TGCAGCGTGCGGACAAATTTCTACGAGCAGTACTTC	CSVRTNFYEQYF
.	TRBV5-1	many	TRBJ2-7	TGCGCCAGCAGCGAGAACTACGAGCAGTACTTC	CASSENYEQYF
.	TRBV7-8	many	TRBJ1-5	TGTGCCAGCAGCCAGGGACCGAACAAGGGGCAGCCCCAGCATTTT	CASSQGPNKGQPQHF
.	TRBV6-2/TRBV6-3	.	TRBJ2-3	TGTGCCAGCAGTTACTCACCGGGGCCTATCATGAACACGCAGTATTTT	CASSYSPGPIMNTQYF
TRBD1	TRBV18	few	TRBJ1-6	TGTGCCAGCTCCACCGGGACAGGGGGTTCCAATTCACCCCTCCACTTT	CASSTGTGGSNSPLHF
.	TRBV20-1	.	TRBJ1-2	TGCAGTGCTAGTGGGGTCGGTGGCTACACCTTC	CSASGVGGYTF
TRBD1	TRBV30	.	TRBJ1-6	TGTGCCTGGAGTACAGGGGAGAATTCACCCCTCCACTTT	CAWSTGENSPLHF
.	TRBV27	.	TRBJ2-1	TGTGCCTCCGGGAGCTCCTACAATGAGCAGTTCTTC	CASGSSYNEQFF
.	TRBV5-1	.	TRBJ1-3	TGCGCCAGCAGTTCGTCGAGCTCTGGAAACACCATATATTTT	CASSSSSSGNTIYF
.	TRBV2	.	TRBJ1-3	TGTGCCAGCAGTGTAGCTGGGGGCGTCAACACCATATATTTT	CASSVAGGVNTIYF
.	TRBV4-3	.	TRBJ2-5	TGCGCCAGCAGCCAAGTACTGGGGCAAGAGACCCAGTACTTC	CASSQVLGQETQYF
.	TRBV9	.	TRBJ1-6	TGTGCCAGCAGCGTGGCGGTGTATAATTCACCCCTCCACTTT	CASSVAVYNSPLHF
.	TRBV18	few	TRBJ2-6	TGTGCCAGCTCACCATGGGAGGCCCCGGGGGCCAACGTCCTGACTTTC	CASSPWEAPGANVLTF
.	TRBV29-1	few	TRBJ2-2	TGCAGCGTTGTACGGTCGGTTAACACCGGGGAGCTGTTTTTT	CSVVRSVNTGELFF
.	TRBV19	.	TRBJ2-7	TGTGCCAGTAGTGCGAACGGCTACGAGCAGTACTTC	CASSANGYEQYF
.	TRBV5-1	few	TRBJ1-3	TGCGCCAGCAGCTTGGAGGCAGGGTCTGGAAACACCATATATTTT	CASSLEAGSGNTIYF
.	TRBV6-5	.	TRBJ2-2	TGTGCCAGCAGTTACTCGGGTTGGTCCGGGGAGCTGTTTTTT	CASSYSGWSGELFF
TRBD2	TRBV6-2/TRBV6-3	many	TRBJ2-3	TGTGCCAGCAGTTACCCTTCCGGGGGTAGCGGGGGTACAGATACGCAGTATTTT	CASSYPSGGSGGTDTQYF
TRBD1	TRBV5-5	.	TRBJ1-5	TGTGCCAGCACCGTGGACAGGGCTCTTAATCAGCCCCAGCATTTT	CASTVDRALNQPQHF
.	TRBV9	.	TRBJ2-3	TGTGCCAGCAGCGTTTTGGGGGATTACACAGATACGCAGTATTTT	CASSVLGDYTDTQYF
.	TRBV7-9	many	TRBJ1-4	TGTGCCAGCAGCCAAGCCGGGTTGGGGGAAAAACTGTTTTTT	CASSQAGLGEKLFF
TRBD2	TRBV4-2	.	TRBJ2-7	TGTGCCAGCAGCCTCATAGCGGGGGACAGCTCCTACGAGCAGTACTTC	CASSLIAGDSSYEQYF
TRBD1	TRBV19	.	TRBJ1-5	TGTGCCACCTCCGGGACAGGGATCCAGCCCCAGCATTTT	CATSGTGIQPQHF
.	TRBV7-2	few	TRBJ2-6	TGTGCCAGCAGCCAACAGGTCTCTGGGGCCAACGTCCTGACTTTC	CASSQQVSGANVLTF
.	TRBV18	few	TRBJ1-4	TGTGCCAGCTCACCGGTTGTGGGCGGAGATGAAAAACTGTTTTTT	CASSPVVGGDEKLFF
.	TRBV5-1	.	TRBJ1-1	TGCGCCAGCAGCTCCACCCAGGAGTACATAGCTTTCTTT	CASSSTQEYIAFF
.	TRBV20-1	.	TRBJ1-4	.	CSARDRQEAIMKNCFF
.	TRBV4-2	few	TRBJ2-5	TGTGCCAGCAGCCAAGATCCGAGAGGGCCCCAGTACTTC	CASSQDPRGPQYF
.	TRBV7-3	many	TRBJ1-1	TGTGCCAGCAGCTATGGGACCTATAGTGAAGCTTTCTTT	CASSYGTYSEAFF
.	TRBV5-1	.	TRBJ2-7	TGCGCCAGCAGCCCCGGGGGAAACTACGAGCAGTACTTC	CASSPGGNYEQYF
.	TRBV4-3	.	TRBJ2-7	TGCGCCAGCAGCCAAGGGCCAGGGGTAGGCGAGCAGTACTTC	CASSQGPGVGEQYF
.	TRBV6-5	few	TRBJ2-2	TGTGCCAGCTGGTCCGCAGGGACGAACACCGGGGAGCTGTTTTTT	CASWSAGTNTGELFF